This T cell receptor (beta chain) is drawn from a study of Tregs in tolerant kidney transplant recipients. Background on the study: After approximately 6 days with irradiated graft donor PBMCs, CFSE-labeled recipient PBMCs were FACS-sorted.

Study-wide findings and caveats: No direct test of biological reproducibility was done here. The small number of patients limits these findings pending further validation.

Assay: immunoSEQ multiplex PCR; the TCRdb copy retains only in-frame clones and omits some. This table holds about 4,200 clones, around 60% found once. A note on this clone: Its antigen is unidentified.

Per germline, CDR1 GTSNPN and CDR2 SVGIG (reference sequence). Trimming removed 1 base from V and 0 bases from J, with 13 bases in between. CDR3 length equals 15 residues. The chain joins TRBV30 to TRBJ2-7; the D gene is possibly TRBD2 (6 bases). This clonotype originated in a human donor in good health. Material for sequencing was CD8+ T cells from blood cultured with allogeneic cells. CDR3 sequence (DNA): TGTGCCTGGAGTGGGAGGGCGGGTTCCTCCTACGAGCAGTACTTC. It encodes CAWSGRAGSSYEQYF.